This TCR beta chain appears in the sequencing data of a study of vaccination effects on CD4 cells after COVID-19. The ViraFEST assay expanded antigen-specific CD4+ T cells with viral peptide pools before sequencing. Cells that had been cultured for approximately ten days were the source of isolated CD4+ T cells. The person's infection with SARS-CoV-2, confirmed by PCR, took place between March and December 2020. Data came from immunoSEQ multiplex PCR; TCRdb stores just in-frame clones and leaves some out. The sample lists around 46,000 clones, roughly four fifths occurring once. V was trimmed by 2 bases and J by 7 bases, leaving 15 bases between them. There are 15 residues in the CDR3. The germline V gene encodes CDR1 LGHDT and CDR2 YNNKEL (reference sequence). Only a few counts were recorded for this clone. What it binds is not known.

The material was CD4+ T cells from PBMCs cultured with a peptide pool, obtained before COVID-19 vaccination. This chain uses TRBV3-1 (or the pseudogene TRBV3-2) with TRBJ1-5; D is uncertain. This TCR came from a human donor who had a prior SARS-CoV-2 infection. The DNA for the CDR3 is TGTGCCAGCAGCCAATACGGTGGGGATGGGCAGCCCCAGCATTTT. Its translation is CASSQYGGDGQPQHF.